The 3 T cell receptor beta chains reported below all come from one sample, sequenced in a study of post-analysis software for immune sequencing data. Broader study findings: Five or six TRBV segments, TRBV5-6, TRBV5-1 and TRBV20-1 among them, were found more frequent in patients than controls.

Unique molecular identifiers were present in the TCR beta cDNA libraries. Each CDR3 protein gets one entry after TCRdb re-called the PCR reads with MiXCR. Among about 540,000 distinct CDR3 sequences listed, around 34% were seen once. What these receptors recognize is not known. Sequenced sample: blood. The origin of the receptors is a girl aged 2-17 years with multiple sclerosis.

The chain is built from TRBV12-3 or TRBV12-4 and TRBJ1-1; maybe TRBD1 (5 bases). V was trimmed by 4 bases and J by 3 bases, leaving 9 bases between them. There are 13 residues in the CDR3. CDR3 residues: CASSSRGDTEAFF. DNA of the CDR3: TGTGCCAGCAGTTCCCGGGGGGACACTGAAGCTTTCTTT.

In this sample, this clonotype turned up a few times. This chain uses TRBV5-1 with TRBJ2-5, with 10 nucleotides matching TRBD1. J lost 5 bases, V lost 3 bases, and 10 bases had no gene match. The CDR3 is 16 amino acids. Germline assignment: CDR1 SGHRS and CDR2 YFSETQ. The chain's CDR3 is CASSSSGTGDWETQYF. The CDR3 nucleotides are TGCGCCAGCAGCTCCTCCGGGACAGGGGATTGGGAGACCCAGTACTTC.

The chain carries TRBV6-1 and TRBJ2-7; 12 bases match TRBD2. Judging by the DNA end, TRBJ2-5 fits better; the J call may be wrong. In germline, CDR1 is MNHNS, CDR2 SASEGT. This CDR3 comprises 17 residues. The CDR3 is CASSPASGGAYPWTQYF. In DNA, the CDR3 is TGTGCCAGCAGCCCAGCTAGCGGGGGGGCCTATCCGTGGACCCAGTACTTC.